The present T cell receptor beta chain was sequenced within a study of control samples from healthy donors and cancer patients. Profiling relied on immunoSEQ multiplex PCR, and the TCRdb table lists in-frame clones only, not all of them. The table shows 150,000 or so clones, with approximately 93% occurring only once. Germline V gene data show CDR1 as SGDLS and CDR2 as YYNGEE. This CDR3 is 13 amino acids long. V lost 1 base, J lost 5 bases, and 9 bases lay in between. What was sequenced was blood. The receptor was derived from a man younger than 30 in good health. This chain connects TRBV9 to TRBJ1-2; D unclear. CDR3 nucleotide sequence: TGTGCCAGCAGCGTAAGGGAGGGATATGGCTACACCTTC. Amino acid sequence: CASSVREGYGYTF. Full variable domain (outside the CDR3, taken from reference TRBV9 and TRBJ1-2): DSGVTQTPKHLITATGQRVTLRCSPRSGDLSVYWYQQSLDQGLQFLIQYYNGEERAKGNILERFSAQQFPDLHSELNLSSLELGDSALYFCASSVREGYGYTFGSGTRLTVV.